The rows below give T cell receptor beta chains drawn from one sample of a study of shared clonotypes between healthy human individuals. Profiled with immunoSEQ multiplex PCR; TCRdb holds only in-frame clones, not every one. The data show some 2,100,000 clones, just over 90% seen once. Sample: naive CD8+ T cells from PBMCs. These receptors were taken from a man younger than 30 in good health. Some clones in this sample may be carry-over from other donors' samples. The CDR3 runs from the conserved cysteine through the conserved F or W. The D gene is left open where the match is weak. The size field is filled for only some rows; it gives once, few, many or a size class.

J	D	V	size	DNA	CDR3
TRBJ2-1	NA	TRBV11-3	NA	TGTGCCAGCAGCTATCATGGGGACTCGACCTACAATGAGCAGTTCTTC	CASSYHGDSTYNEQFF
TRBJ2-3	NA	TRBV27	NA	TGTGCCAGCCGGAACATCGGGGCAGATACGCAGTATTTT	CASRNIGADTQYF
TRBJ1-1	NA	TRBV7-9	once	TGTGCCAGCAGTTCGGCAGTGATGAACACTGAAGCTTTCTTT	CASSSAVMNTEAFF
TRBJ2-4	NA	TRBV19	NA	TGTGCCAGTAGTATAGGCGTCGGGGAAAACATTCAGTACTTC	CASSIGVGENIQYF
TRBJ2-7	TRBD2	TRBV7-9	NA	TGTGCCAGCAGCCTAGCGGAAAGCTCCTACGAGCAGTACTTC	CASSLAESSYEQYF
TRBJ2-5	TRBD2	TRBV28	NA	TGTGCCAGCAGTTTACGGGGGAGGGCCTTTAGGGAGACCCAGTACTTC	CASSLRGRAFRETQYF
TRBJ2-1	TRBD2	TRBV7-6	NA	TGTGCCAGCAGCTTAGTTGGGTATATAGCGGGCGATGAGCAGTTCTTC	CASSLVGYIAGDEQFF
TRBJ1-1	TRBD1	TRBV7-2	NA	TGTGCCAGCAGCCTGGACAGGGGCACTGAAGCTTTCTTT	CASSLDRGTEAFF
TRBJ2-1	NA	TRBV28	NA	TGTGCCAGCAGTTACGGACCTGAGCAGTTCTTC	CASSYGPEQFF
TRBJ2-1	TRBD2	TRBV4-2	NA	TGTGCCAGCAGCCAAGAGGGACTAGCGGGCTACAATGAGCAGTTCTTC	CASSQEGLAGYNEQFF
TRBJ2-7	NA	TRBV27	NA	TGTGCCAGCAACCTTAGTCCGGGTTCCGAGCAGTACTTC	CASNLSPGSEQYF
TRBJ1-5	NA	TRBV9	few	TGTGCCAGCAGCGTAGGAGGGGGTGGCAATCAGCCCCAGCATTTT	CASSVGGGGNQPQHF
TRBJ1-2	NA	TRBV9	NA	TGTGCCAGCAGCGTATTGACAGAGGGTGGCTACACCTTC	CASSVLTEGGYTF
TRBJ2-3	TRBD1	TRBV28	NA	TGTGCCAGCAGTCCCCAAATGAGACAGGGGGGCACAGATACGCAGTATTTT	CASSPQMRQGGTDTQYF
TRBJ2-4	NA	TRBV27	once	TGTGCCAGCAGTCCGACAAGCCCAGCCAAAAACATTCAGTACTTC	CASSPTSPAKNIQYF
TRBJ2-7	NA	TRBV19	NA	TGTGCCAGTAGTACCCAGGGTGGACTGTCCTACGAGCAGTACTTC	CASSTQGGLSYEQYF
TRBJ2-2	TRBD1	TRBV10-3	NA	TGTGCCATCAGTGTGAACCGGGACAGGGGTCTCACCGGGGAGCTGTTTTTT	CAISVNRDRGLTGELFF
TRBJ2-1	TRBD2	TRBV27	NA	TGTGCCAGCAGTTTATCGGCTAGCGGGATTTACAATGAGCAGTTCTTC	CASSLSASGIYNEQFF
TRBJ2-1	NA	TRBV19	NA	TGTGCCAGTAGTATCTCTAAGAGCTCCTACAATGAGCAGTTCTTC	CASSISKSSYNEQFF
TRBJ2-1	TRBD2	TRBV18	NA	TGTGCCAGCTCACCAGTAAGGATAGCGGGAGCCAGCTCCTACAATGAGCAGTTCTTC	CASSPVRIAGASSYNEQFF
TRBJ1-2	NA	TRBV10-3	once	TGTGCCATCAGTGAGTGGGCAGGGGATGGCTACACCTTC	CAISEWAGDGYTF
TRBJ2-1	NA	TRBV6-1	NA	TGTGCCAGCAGTCAAGACAGATTTGGGCCTTGGGGTGAGCAGTTCTTC	CASSQDRFGPWGEQFF
TRBJ2-7	TRBD2	TRBV6-5	NA	TGTGCCAGCAGTTTTGGGACTAGCGGGGTATACGAGCAGTACTTC	CASSFGTSGVYEQYF
TRBJ1-1	NA	TRBV6-1	few	TGTGCCAGCAGTGAAGGTGCTGCGGCCCACACTGAAGCTTTCTTT	CASSEGAAAHTEAFF
TRBJ1-2	NA	TRBV7-2	NA	TGTGCCAGCAGCTTAGATGGGGTAGAGGGCTACACCTTC	CASSLDGVEGYTF
TRBJ1-5	NA	TRBV28	few	TGTGCCAGCAGTCCCGCGGGGGAGCCCCAGCATTTT	CASSPAGEPQHF
TRBJ2-3	NA	TRBV27	NA	TGTGCCAGCAGTTTATCGACGGGTGGGGTTACGCAGTATTTT	CASSLSTGGVTQYF
TRBJ1-1	NA	TRBV7-7	NA	TGTGCCAGCAGCTTATTTATGAACACTGAAGCTTTCTTT	CASSLFMNTEAFF
TRBJ2-5	NA	TRBV27	NA	TGTGCCAGCAGTTACCGGGACATGAAAGAGACCCAGTACTTC	CASSYRDMKETQYF
TRBJ2-1	TRBD2	TRBV15	NA	TGTGCCACCAGCAGAGATCCGCGGGAGGGTTACAATGAGCAGTTCTTC	CATSRDPREGYNEQFF
TRBJ2-6	NA	TRBV27	NA	TGTGCCAGCAGGGGGGTCTCTGGGGCCAACGTCCTGACTTTC	CASRGVSGANVLTF
TRBJ2-7	NA	TRBV29-1	NA	TGCAGCGTCGCAAATTACGTGACTGAGCAGTACTTC	CSVANYVTEQYF
TRBJ1-1	NA	TRBV5-4	NA	TGTGCCAGCAGCTTTCCCCGGGCAGATGAAGCTTTCTTT	CASSFPRADEAFF
TRBJ2-1	NA	TRBV28	NA	TGTGCCAGCAGTTTGTATAGCGGCAGCTCCTACAATGAGCAGTTCTTC	CASSLYSGSSYNEQFF
TRBJ2-7	NA	TRBV27	NA	TGTGCCAGCAGTTGGTTAGGAAATCCCACCTCCTACGAGCAGTACTTC	CASSWLGNPTSYEQYF
TRBJ1-2	NA	TRBV9	NA	TGTGCCAGCAGCGTAGCCGGGTCCCAGGGTAGCTATGGCTACACCTTC	CASSVAGSQGSYGYTF
TRBJ1-2	TRBD1	TRBV4-1	NA	TGCGCCAGCAGCCACGGACAGGGGGCGTTTGGCTACACCTTC	CASSHGQGAFGYTF
TRBJ2-7	NA	TRBV27	once	TGTGCCAGCAGTTTACGGGACCCCAACCACGAGCAGTACTTC	CASSLRDPNHEQYF
TRBJ2-7	NA	TRBV28	NA	TGTGCCAGCATTAAAGCGGACTCCTACGAGCAGTACTTC	CASIKADSYEQYF
TRBJ2-7	NA	TRBV5-1	NA	TGCGCCAGCAGCTCTATAGACAGCTACGAGCAGTACTTC	CASSSIDSYEQYF
TRBJ2-1	NA	TRBV2	NA	TGTGCCAGCAGTGAGGAGGCTAGCGAACACAATGAGCAGTTCTTC	CASSEEASEHNEQFF
TRBJ2-1	TRBD2	TRBV11-2	NA	TGTGCCAGCAGCTTAGATAGGCCTAGCGGGACGAATGAGCAGTTCTTC	CASSLDRPSGTNEQFF
TRBJ1-2	NA	TRBV9	NA	TGTGCCAGCAGCGTAGATCGGGGCGTGGGAAACTATGGCTACACCTTC	CASSVDRGVGNYGYTF
TRBJ2-1	TRBD1	TRBV7-6	NA	TGTGCCAGCAGCTTAACTCCAGGGGGCTACTACAATGAGCAGTTCTTC	CASSLTPGGYYNEQFF
TRBJ2-1	TRBD1	TRBV29-1	once	TGCAGCGCCTCGGGACAGGCCTACAATGAGCAGTTCTTC	CSASGQAYNEQFF
TRBJ2-1	TRBD2	TRBV27	NA	TGTGCCAGCAGTTTGCGGGGGGCCTACAATGAGCAGTTCTTC	CASSLRGAYNEQFF
TRBJ2-5	NA	TRBV9	NA	TGTGCCAGCAGCGTAGGAGGTGAGGGTTGGGAGACCCAGTACTTC	CASSVGGEGWETQYF
TRBJ2-5	TRBD1	TRBV29-1	NA	TGCAGCGTTCGACAGGGGCTCGACCAGTACTTC	CSVRQGLDQYF
TRBJ2-2	NA	TRBV5-6	NA	TGTGCCAGCAGCAACGACTATCCGGGCAACGGGGAGCTGTTTTTT	CASSNDYPGNGELFF
TRBJ1-2	NA	TRBV9	NA	TGTGCCAGCAGCCTCAACGGAAGGACAGCTAACTATGGCTACACCTTC	CASSLNGRTANYGYTF
TRBJ1-2	TRBD1	TRBV28	NA	TGTGCCAGCCTACCGCAGGGGGCGAGGGGCTACACCTTC	CASLPQGARGYTF
TRBJ1-1	TRBD1	TRBV14	NA	TGTGCCAGCAGCCAAGAACAGGGGGCGGGTTTAACGGCTTTCTTT	CASSQEQGAGLTAFF
TRBJ2-7	NA	TRBV27	NA	TGTGCCAGCAGTTACGAAGCCGACTACGAGCAGTACTTC	CASSYEADYEQYF
TRBJ2-7	TRBD2	TRBV19	NA	TGTGCCAGTAGTATACGGGGGGAGTCCTACGAGCAGTACTTC	CASSIRGESYEQYF
TRBJ2-1	TRBD2	TRBV7-9	NA	TGTGCCAGCACCCTAAATAGTCCGGGGGGAGCCGAGAATGAGCAGTTCTTC	CASTLNSPGGAENEQFF
TRBJ2-1	TRBD2	TRBV5-1	NA	TGCGCCAGCAGCCTTCTAGCGGGGATCAACAATGAGCAGTTCTTC	CASSLLAGINNEQFF
TRBJ1-1	TRBD1	TRBV29-1	NA	TGCAGCGTCCACCGGGACAGGATGGACACTGAAGCTTTCTTT	CSVHRDRMDTEAFF
TRBJ2-3	NA	TRBV9	once	TGTGCCAGCAGCGTAGAAGGGGGGTCTAGCACAGATACGCAGTATTTT	CASSVEGGSSTDTQYF
TRBJ2-7	TRBD2	TRBV7-2	NA	TGTGCCAGCAGCCACGGACTAGCGAGGTACGAGCAGTACTTC	CASSHGLARYEQYF
TRBJ2-2	TRBD2	TRBV7-3	once	TGTGCCAGCAGCTTAACTGCCGCTAGCGGGAGGGCGAACACCGGGGAGCTGTTTTTT	CASSLTAASGRANTGELFF